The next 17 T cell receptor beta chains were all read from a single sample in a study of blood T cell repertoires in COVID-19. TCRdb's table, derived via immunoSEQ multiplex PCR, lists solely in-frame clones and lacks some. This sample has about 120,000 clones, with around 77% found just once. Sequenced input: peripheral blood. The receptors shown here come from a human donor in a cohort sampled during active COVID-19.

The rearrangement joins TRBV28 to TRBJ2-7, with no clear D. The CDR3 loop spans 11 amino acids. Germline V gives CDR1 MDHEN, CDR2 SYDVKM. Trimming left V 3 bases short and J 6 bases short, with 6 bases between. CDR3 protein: CASSFGGEQYF. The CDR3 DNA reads TGTGCCAGCAGTTTCGGTGGCGAGCAGTACTTC.

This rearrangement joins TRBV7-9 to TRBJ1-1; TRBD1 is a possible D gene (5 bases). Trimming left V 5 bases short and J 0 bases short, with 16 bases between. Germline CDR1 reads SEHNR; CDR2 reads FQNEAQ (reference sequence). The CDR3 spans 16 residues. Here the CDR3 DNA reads TGTGCCAGCAGCCCGCCTCCAGGGCTGTTGAACACTGAAGCTTTCTTT. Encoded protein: CASSPPPGLLNTEAFF.

The CDR3 spells CASSLTDSGSYEQYF. CDR3 sequence (DNA): TGCGCCAGCAGCTTGACGGACTCGGGATCCTACGAGCAGTACTTC. The gene calls are TRBV5-1 and TRBJ2-7; tentative D call: TRBD2 (5 bases). Germline lookup yields CDR1 SGHRS and CDR2 YFSETQ. This CDR3 spans 15 amino acids. The V end lost 1 base, the J end lost 1 base, and 12 bases lay between the germline ends.

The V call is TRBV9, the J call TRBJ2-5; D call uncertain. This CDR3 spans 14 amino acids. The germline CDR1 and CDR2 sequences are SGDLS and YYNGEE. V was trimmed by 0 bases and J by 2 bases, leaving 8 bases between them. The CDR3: CASSVGAGQETQYF. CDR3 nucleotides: TGTGCCAGCAGCGTAGGGGCAGGACAAGAGACCCAGTACTTC.

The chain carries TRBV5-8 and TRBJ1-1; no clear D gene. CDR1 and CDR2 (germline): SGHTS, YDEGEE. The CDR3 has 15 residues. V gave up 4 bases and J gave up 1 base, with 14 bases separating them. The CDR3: CASSPLERWNTEAFF. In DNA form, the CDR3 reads TGTGCCAGCAGCCCCCTAGAGAGGTGGAACACTGAAGCTTTCTTT.

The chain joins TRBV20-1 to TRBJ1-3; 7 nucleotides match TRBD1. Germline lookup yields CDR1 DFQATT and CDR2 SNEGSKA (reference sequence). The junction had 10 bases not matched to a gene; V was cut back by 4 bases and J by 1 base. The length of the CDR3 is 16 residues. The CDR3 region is CSANDRVRGSGNTIYF. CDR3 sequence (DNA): TGCAGTGCTAATGACAGGGTTCGAGGATCTGGAAACACCATATATTTT.

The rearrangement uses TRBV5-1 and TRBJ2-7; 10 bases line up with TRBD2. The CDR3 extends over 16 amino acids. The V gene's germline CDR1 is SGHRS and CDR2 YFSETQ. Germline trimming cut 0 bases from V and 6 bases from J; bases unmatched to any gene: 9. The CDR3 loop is CASSLGGSGRASEQYF. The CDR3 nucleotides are TGCGCCAGCAGCTTGGGGGGGAGCGGGAGGGCCTCCGAGCAGTACTTC.

CDR3 sequence reads: CASRIPDRYNEQFF. DNA for the CDR3: TGTGCCAGCAGGATCCCGGACAGGTACAATGAGCAGTTCTTC. This chain uses TRBV7-9 with TRBJ2-1; 7 nucleotides agree with TRBD1. The V gene end was trimmed by 6 bases and the J gene end by 4 bases; junction bases not matched to a gene: 6. Germline assignment: CDR1 SEHNR and CDR2 FQNEAQ (reference sequence). The CDR3 loop spans 14 amino acids.

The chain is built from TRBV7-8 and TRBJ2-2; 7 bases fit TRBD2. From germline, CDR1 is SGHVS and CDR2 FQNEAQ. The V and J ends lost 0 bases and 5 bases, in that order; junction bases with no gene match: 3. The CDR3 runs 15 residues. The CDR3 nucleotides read TGTGCCAGCAGCTTAGCGGGAGGGGCTACCGGGGAGCTGTTTTTT. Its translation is CASSLAGGATGELFF.

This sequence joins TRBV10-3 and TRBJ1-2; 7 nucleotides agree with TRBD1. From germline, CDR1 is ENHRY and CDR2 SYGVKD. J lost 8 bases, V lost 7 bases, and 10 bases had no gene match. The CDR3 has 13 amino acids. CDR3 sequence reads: CAIMTTGTEGYTF. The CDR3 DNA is TGTGCCATCATGACCACCGGGACAGAGGGCTACACCTTC.

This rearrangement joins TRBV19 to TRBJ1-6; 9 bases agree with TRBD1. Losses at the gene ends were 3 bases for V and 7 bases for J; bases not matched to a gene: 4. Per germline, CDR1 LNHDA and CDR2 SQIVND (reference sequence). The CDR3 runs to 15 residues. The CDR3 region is CASSIGGQGNSPLHF. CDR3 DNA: TGTGCCAGTAGTATTGGGGGACAGGGAAATTCACCCCTCCACTTT.

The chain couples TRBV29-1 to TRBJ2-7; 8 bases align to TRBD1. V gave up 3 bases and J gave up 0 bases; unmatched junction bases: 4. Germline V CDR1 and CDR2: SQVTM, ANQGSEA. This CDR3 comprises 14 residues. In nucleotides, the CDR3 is TGCAGCGTTGATGGGACAGGCAGCTCCTACGAGCAGTACTTC. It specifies CSVDGTGSSYEQYF.

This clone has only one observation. CDR3: CASSWREGDTDTQYF. Here the CDR3 DNA reads TGTGCCAGCAGCTGGCGGGAAGGTGACACAGATACGCAGTATTTT. This chain joins TRBV6-5 and TRBJ2-3; perhaps TRBD2 as D (6 bases). The CDR3 covers 15 residues. V was pared by 6 bases and J by 2 bases, with 15 bases between. Looked up from germline, CDR1 is MNHEY and CDR2 is SVGAGI.

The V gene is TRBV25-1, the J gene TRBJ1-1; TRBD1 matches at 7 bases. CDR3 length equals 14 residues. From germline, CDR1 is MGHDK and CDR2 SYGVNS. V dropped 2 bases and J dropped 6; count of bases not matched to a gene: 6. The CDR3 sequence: CASSEPGTAAEAFF. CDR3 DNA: TGTGCCAGCAGTGAACCGGGGACAGCGGCTGAAGCTTTCTTT.

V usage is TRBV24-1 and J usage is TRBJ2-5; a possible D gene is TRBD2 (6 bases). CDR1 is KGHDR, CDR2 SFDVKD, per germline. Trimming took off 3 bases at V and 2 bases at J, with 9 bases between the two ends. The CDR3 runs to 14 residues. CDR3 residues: CATSDLGGQETQYF. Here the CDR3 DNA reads TGTGCCACCAGTGATCTTGGAGGGCAAGAGACCCAGTACTTC.

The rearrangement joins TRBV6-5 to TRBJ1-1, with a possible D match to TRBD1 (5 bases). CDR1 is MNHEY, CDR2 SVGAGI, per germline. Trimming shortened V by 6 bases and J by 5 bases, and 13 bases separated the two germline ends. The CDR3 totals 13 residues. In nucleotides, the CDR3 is TGTGCCAGCAGCAGCACGGGGGGTACTGAAGCTTTCTTT. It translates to CASSSTGGTEAFF.

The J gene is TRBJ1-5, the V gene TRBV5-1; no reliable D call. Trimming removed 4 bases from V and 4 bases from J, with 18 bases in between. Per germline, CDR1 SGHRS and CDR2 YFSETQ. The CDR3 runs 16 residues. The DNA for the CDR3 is TGCGCCAGCAGCAGGAGGCGGTACCCCGGAAATCAGCCCCAGCATTTT. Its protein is CASSRRRYPGNQPQHF.